Sequencing of this T cell receptor (beta chain) was carried out in a study of identifying expanded T cells in peripheral blood. Study-wide results and limits: Approximately two-week clone count variance significantly increased as total template count grew. Over about two and four weeks, about 15 and 19 clones changed, versus approximately 1.2 between replicates.

Sequencing used immunoSEQ multiplex PCR; TCRdb keeps in-frame clones, though not all of them. The sample lists about 130,000 clones; about 88% were seen once. Details on this clone: Its antigen remains unidentified.

Collection occurred without any documented infections or immune events in donors. This CDR3 has 14 residues. Germline CDR1 and CDR2: ENHRY and SYGVKD. The V end lost 8 bases, the J end lost 7 bases, and 15 bases lay between the germline ends. This TCR derives from a person aged 18 to 75 in good health. The chain uses TRBV10-3 and TRBJ1-6; possible D gene TRBD1, 5 bases. The specimen sequenced was blood. The DNA for the CDR3 is TGTGCCATCTTATCACAGGCGACGAATTCACCCCTCCACTTT. Translating it yields CAILSQATNSPLHF.